One and the same sample provided the 20 T cell receptor beta chains below, sequenced in a study of cytomegalovirus exposure and HLA in healthy donors. The protocol was immunoSEQ multiplex PCR, while the TCRdb copy is restricted to in-frame clones and leaves out a portion. The table shows over 200,000 clones, with 88% occurring only once. The sample comprised PBMCs. Every receptor here comes from a woman aged 18-29 years in good health and CMV-seronegative.

Here the CDR3 reads CASSLEGTYEQYF. The DNA of the CDR3 is TGTGCCAGCAGTTTAGAGGGAACCTACGAGCAGTACTTC. The chain uses TRBV27 and TRBJ2-7; maybe TRBD2 (5 bases). This CDR3 has 13 amino acids. The V and J ends lost 2 bases and 2 bases respectively, with 7 bases between them. The germline gives CDR1 MNHEY, CDR2 SMNVEV (reference sequence).

Remarks on this clone: Compared with germline, one end of the junction differs, possibly owing to a read error. V usage is TRBV7-2 and J usage is TRBJ1-1; D is unresolved. The CDR3 has 13 amino acids. Germline CDR1 SGHTA, CDR2 FQGNSA. As DNA, the CDR3 is TGTGCCAGCAGCTTAGTCAGAAACAGTGAAGCTTTCTTT. As protein: CASSLVRNSEAFF.

The CDR3 region has the DNA TGTGCCAGCAGCTTAGCGCTGAGCTCCTACGAGCAGTACTTC. It translates to CASSLALSSYEQYF. V usage is TRBV7-9 and J usage is TRBJ2-7, with no clear D. The CDR3 spans 14 residues. The germline V gene encodes CDR1 SEHNR and CDR2 FQNEAQ (reference sequence). V was cut by 0 bases and J by 0 bases, with 6 bases left in between.

The J gene is TRBJ2-7, the V gene TRBV15, with 11 bases lining up with TRBD2. V was clipped by 5 bases and J by 2 bases; unmatched bases: 8. The CDR3 spans 16 residues. Germline loops: CDR1 LNHNV, CDR2 YYDKDF (reference sequence). This chain's CDR3 is CATSAHLTSGAYEQYF. CDR3 DNA sequence: TGTGCCACCAGCGCCCATCTGACTAGCGGGGCCTACGAGCAGTACTTC.

The V gene is TRBV7-9, the J gene TRBJ2-7; 7 nucleotides agree with TRBD1. The V gene end was trimmed by 5 bases and the J gene end by 5 bases; junction bases not matched to a gene: 12. Looked up from germline, CDR1 is SEHNR and CDR2 is FQNEAQ (reference sequence). The CDR3 length is 15 residues. The CDR3 DNA follows: TGTGCCAGCAGCCCGTTGGGCCAGGGGGTCCACGAGCAGTACTTC. It yields the protein CASSPLGQGVHEQYF.

The rearrangement uses TRBV28 and TRBJ2-2; 13 bases align to TRBD2. Looked up from germline, CDR1 is MDHEN and CDR2 is SYDVKM. This CDR3 has 16 amino acids. J was trimmed by 4 bases and V by 7 bases; bases with no gene match: 6. Here the CDR3 DNA reads TGTGCCAGCAAACTAGCGGGAGGGCCGGGCACCGGGGAGCTGTTTTTT. Its protein is CASKLAGGPGTGELFF.

V usage is TRBV27 and J usage is TRBJ2-7; 8 bases match TRBD2. This CDR3 contains 14 residues. Germline-derived CDR1 and CDR2 are MNHEY and SMNVEV (reference sequence). J lost 3 bases, V lost 4 bases, and 5 bases had no gene match. CDR3 amino acids: CASSSGLGYYEQYF. CDR3 nucleotides: TGTGCCAGCAGTTCGGGACTAGGATACTACGAGCAGTACTTC.

The V gene is TRBV6-5, the J gene TRBJ2-3, with D maybe TRBD2 (6 bases). V lost 0 bases, J lost 0 bases, and 7 bases lay in between. Germline CDR1 and CDR2: MNHEY and SVGAGI. This CDR3 is 15 amino acids long. DNA of the CDR3: TGTGCCAGCAGTTACTCGCTAGCGAGCACAGATACGCAGTATTTT. The encoded protein is CASSYSLASTDTQYF.

The J gene is TRBJ1-1, the V gene TRBV5-1, with D possibly matching TRBD1 (5 bases). Trimming took off 4 bases at V and 8 bases at J, with 9 bases between the two ends. Per the germline V gene, CDR1 is SGHRS and CDR2 is YFSETQ. The length of the CDR3 is 11 residues. The CDR3 nucleotides read TGCGCCAGCAGCGGAACAGGAGAAGCTTTCTTT. As protein: CASSGTGEAFF.

The CDR3 loop reads CASSFPGQGFETQYF. As DNA, the CDR3 is TGTGCCAGCAGCTTCCCGGGACAGGGGTTCGAGACCCAGTACTTC. The V call is TRBV5-4, the J call TRBJ2-5; 10 nucleotides match TRBD1. The CDR3 runs 15 residues. Trimming removed 2 bases from V and 5 bases from J; junction bases left unmatched: 6. The germline V gene encodes CDR1 SGHNT and CDR2 YYREEE (reference sequence).

The chain carries TRBV5-1 and TRBJ1-4; D might be TRBD1 (6 bases). In germline, CDR1 is SGHRS, CDR2 YFSETQ. The CDR3 length is 15 residues. Trimming took off 5 bases at V and 8 bases at J, with 19 bases between the two ends. This CDR3 reads CASRTTTGPQEKLFF. CDR3 bases: TGCGCCAGCAGGACCACTACAGGGCCCCAAGAAAAACTGTTTTTT. The full variable domain, in which reference TRBV5-1 and TRBJ1-4 provide the parts outside the CDR3, is KAGVTQTPRYLIKTRGQQVTLSCSPISGHRSVSWYQQTPGQGLQFLFEYFSETQRNKGNFPGRFSGRQFSNSRSEMNVSTLELGDSALYLCASRTTTGPQEKLFFGSGTQLSVL.

J is TRBJ2-5 and V is TRBV28, with 8 bases lining up with TRBD1. Germline CDR1 is MDHEN and CDR2 is SYDVKM. Unmatched junction bases numbered 8, after V lost 4 bases and J lost 4 bases. The CDR3 runs 15 residues. CDR3: CASSSTGALGETQYF. The CDR3 coding sequence is TGTGCCAGCAGTTCGACAGGGGCTTTAGGAGAGACCCAGTACTTC.

The chain couples TRBV5-6 to TRBJ2-3, with no clear D. This CDR3 is built from 15 residues. The germline V and J ends were trimmed by 1 base and 0 bases, with 9 bases remaining between them. The germline gives CDR1 SGHDT, CDR2 YYEEEE. The CDR3 nucleotides are TGTGCCAGCAGCTTGCTAGGAGTTAGCACAGATACGCAGTATTTT. Translating it yields CASSLLGVSTDTQYF.

This clone came up once. The V gene is TRBV29-1, the J gene TRBJ2-1, with 7 bases that match TRBD1. Per the germline V gene, CDR1 is SQVTM and CDR2 is ANQGSEA. The CDR3 loop spans 14 amino acids. J gave up 5 bases and V 6 bases, and 10 bases lay outside the gene matches. CDR3: CSVRHRGVNNEQFF. CDR3 bases: TGCAGCGTAAGGCACAGGGGCGTTAACAATGAGCAGTTCTTC.

V is TRBV7-8 and J is TRBJ1-2, with a possible D match to TRBD1 (5 bases). The CDR3 covers 14 residues. V was shortened by 2 bases and J by 8 bases, with 15 bases between the two germline ends. Germline CDR1 reads SGHVS; CDR2 reads FQNEAQ. In DNA form, the CDR3 reads TGTGCCAGCAGCTTATCCGCAGGGTTTTCCGGCTACACCTTC. Amino acids: CASSLSAGFSGYTF.

This rearrangement joins TRBV27 to TRBJ2-7; the match to TRBD2 covers 14 bases. V gave up 4 bases and J gave up 6 bases; unmatched junction bases: 26. The CDR3 extends over 22 amino acids. The germline CDR1 and CDR2 sequences are MNHEY and SMNVEV (reference sequence). For the CDR3, the DNA is TGTGCCAGCAGTTACTCATTAGACAGGGGGACTAGCGGGAGCCTCCGGTACGGCGAGCAGTACTTC. Amino acid sequence: CASSYSLDRGTSGSLRYGEQYF.

The J gene is TRBJ2-1, the V gene TRBV28; D not resolved. In germline, CDR1 is MDHEN, CDR2 SYDVKM. The CDR3 totals 15 residues. V was clipped by 6 bases and J by 1 base, with 13 bases between them. The CDR3 DNA sequence: TGTGCCAGCAGACGATACAGTGAATCCTACAATGAGCAGTTCTTC. Protein sequence: CASRRYSESYNEQFF. Based on the CDR3 plus reference TRBV28 and TRBJ2-1, the full variable domain is DVKVTQSSRYLVKRTGEKVFLECVQDMDHENMFWYRQDPGLGLRLIYFSYDVKMKEKGDIPEGYSVSREKKERFSLILESASTNQTSMYLCASRRYSESYNEQFFGPGTRLTVL.

This chain connects TRBV27 to TRBJ1-5; no firm D call. V was shortened by 5 bases and J by 0 bases, with 11 bases between the two germline ends. The CDR3 has 15 amino acids. Germline V lookup: CDR1 MNHEY, CDR2 SMNVEV (reference sequence). This CDR3 reads CASSPTAYSNQPQHF. The CDR3 bases are TGTGCCAGCAGTCCCACAGCATATAGCAATCAGCCCCAGCATTTT.

This clone showed up just once. The V call is TRBV4-1, the J call TRBJ1-3, with D perhaps TRBD1 (5 bases). The germline V and J ends were trimmed by 1 base and 1 base, with 8 bases remaining between them. The CDR3 has 15 amino acids. Germline loops: CDR1 MGHRA, CDR2 YSYEKL. The CDR3 coding sequence is TGCGCCAGCAGCCAAGCCAGGGTGTCTGGAAACACCATATATTTT. It is translated as CASSQARVSGNTIYF.

This clone showed up just once. The chain combines TRBV27 with TRBJ2-7, with a possible D match to TRBD2 (6 bases). The length of the CDR3 is 15 residues. CDR1 is MNHEY, CDR2 SMNVEV, per germline (reference sequence). Trimming cost V 3 bases and J 2 bases, with 14 bases left between them. The CDR3 DNA reads TGTGCCAGCAGTTTGATTGACGGGACTGCCTACGAGCAGTACTTC. This codes for CASSLIDGTAYEQYF.